The 2 T cell receptor beta chains reported below all come from one sample, sequenced in a study of vaccination effects on CD4 cells after COVID-19. Subsequent to roughly 9 days of culture, CD4+ T cells were isolated. A positive SARS-CoV-2 PCR test fell between March and December 2020. It was two doses of either the BNT162b2 or mRNA-1273 vaccine that participants received. Using immunoSEQ multiplex PCR, the repertoire was profiled, and TCRdb retains in-frame clones only, with some absent. The sample includes roughly 46,000 clones, over 60% of them seen just once. Their antigens remain unidentified. The sequencing here drew on CD4+ T cells from PBMCs cultured without peptide, taken after COVID-19 vaccination. Receptor source: a human donor who had a prior SARS-CoV-2 infection.

The V gene is TRBV5-6, the J gene TRBJ1-2; perhaps TRBD1 as D (5 bases). Between the trimmed V and J ends, which lost 3 bases and 2 bases, there was a span of 8 bases. The CDR3 spans 13 residues. CDR1 SGHDT and CDR2 YYEEEE come from the germline V gene. This CDR3 is CASSSGPNYGYTF. CDR3 DNA sequence: TGTGCCAGCAGCTCGGGACCGAACTATGGCTACACCTTC.

This clone was seen a few times. This rearrangement joins TRBV15 to TRBJ1-2; no clear D. Germline V gene lookup returns CDR1 LNHNV and CDR2 YYDKDF (reference sequence). With 0 bases removed from V and 8 bases from J, the gap between germline ends came to 10 bases. The CDR3 runs to 13 residues. CDR3 protein: CATSRDRAVGYTF. In DNA, the CDR3 is TGTGCCACCAGCAGAGATCGGGCGGTGGGCTACACCTTC.